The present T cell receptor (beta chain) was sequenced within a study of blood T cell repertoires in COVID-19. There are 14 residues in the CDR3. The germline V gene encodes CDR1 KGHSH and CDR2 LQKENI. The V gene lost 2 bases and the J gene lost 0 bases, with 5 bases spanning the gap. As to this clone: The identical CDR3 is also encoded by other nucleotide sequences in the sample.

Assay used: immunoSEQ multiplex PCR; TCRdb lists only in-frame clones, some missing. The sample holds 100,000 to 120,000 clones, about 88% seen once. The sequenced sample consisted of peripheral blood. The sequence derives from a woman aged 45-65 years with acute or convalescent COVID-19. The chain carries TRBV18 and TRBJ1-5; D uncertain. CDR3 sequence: CASSPGHSNQPQHF. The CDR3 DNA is TGTGCCAGCTCACCAGGCCATAGCAATCAGCCCCAGCATTTT. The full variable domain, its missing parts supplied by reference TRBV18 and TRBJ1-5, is NAGVMQNPRHLVRRRGQEARLRCSPMKGHSHVYWYRQLPEEGLKFMVYLQKENIIDESGMPKERFSAEFPKEGPSILRIQQVVRGDSAAYFCASSPGHSNQPQHFGDGTRLSIL.